These T cell receptor beta chains were read from a single sample in a study of molecular identifiers for immune sequencing clone quantification. TCRdb itself ran the PCR reads through MiXCR, one entry per CDR3 protein. The sample has about 510,000 distinct CDR3 sequences, around a fifth seen once. Source material: naive CD8+ T cells from blood, with Jurkat cell RNA spiked in. Receptors originate from a human donor in good health. Some libraries in this study had Jurkat cell RNA spiked in. Each CDR3 is given with its conserved first and last residue.

J gene	V gene	CDR3 protein
TRBJ1-2	TRBV7-9	CASSLGPRGTGEDGYTF
TRBJ2-7	TRBV4-1	CASSQPGQGGEQYF
TRBJ2-7	TRBV20-1	CSATSGSYEQYF
TRBJ2-1	TRBV11-3	CASTNRASYNEQFF
TRBJ2-1	TRBV14	CASSQDLLGVQFF
TRBJ2-2	TRBV6-5	CASNYRSEVWGGELFF
TRBJ2-5	TRBV3-1	CASSPRAGLAGGHSETQYF
TRBJ2-1	TRBV4-3	CASSSYSGRAGNEQFF
TRBJ1-6	TRBV7-9	CASSSPTSENSPLHF
TRBJ2-3	TRBV6-5	CASSYSGSGTDTQYF
TRBJ2-2	TRBV24-1	CATSANTGELFF
TRBJ1-1	TRBV5-6	CASSLRGHLNTEAFF
TRBJ2-7	TRBV29-1	CSVTPGEGYYEQYF
TRBJ2-2	TRBV6-2/TRBV6-3	CASCIWNTGELFF
TRBJ1-6	TRBV9	CASSATDPGSWGSPLHF
TRBJ2-3	TRBV7-6	CASSLDYKTSGGSAGTDAQYF
TRBJ1-2	TRBV6-2/TRBV6-3	CASREDDRSPANYGYTF